This T cell receptor beta chain was identified in a study of T cell changes during pregnancy in multiple sclerosis. Using immunoSEQ multiplex PCR, the repertoire was profiled, and TCRdb retains in-frame clones only, with some absent. The data hold 93,000 or so clones, with about 90% observed a single time. The V end was cut by 1 base, the J end by 3 bases, with 7 bases between. Germline V CDR1 and CDR2: SEHNR, FQNEAQ (reference sequence). This CDR3 region has 13 residues. This receptor was obtained from a female donor with multiple sclerosis, enrolled in a pregnancy study. The chain couples TRBV7-9 to TRBJ2-7; no clear D. The source was peripheral blood, collected after pregnancy. DNA for the CDR3: TGTGCCAGCAGCTTAGTAAACGGCTACGAGCAGTACTTC. Protein: CASSLVNGYEQYF.